This TCR beta chain was identified during a study of CD8 T cells in ankylosing spondylitis. Trimming shortened V by 3 bases and J by 0 bases, and 5 bases separated the two germline ends. The germline gives CDR1 DFQATT, CDR2 SNEGSKA (reference sequence). CDR3 length: 12 residues. For TCR beta, libraries came from quantitative 5'-RACE with molecular barcodes. TCRdb reprocessed the 5' RACE reads with MiXCR, giving one entry per CDR3 protein. The sample records about 400,000 distinct CDR3 sequences, around 22% being singletons. Study-level findings and limits: Among TCR beta sequences, a motif of several highly homologous variants appeared characteristic of ankylosing spondylitis blood. A number of the motif variants had already been described in reactive arthritis synovial fluid and blood.

The table lists this clonotype with a few counts. Its specificity is not known. The chain combines TRBV20-1 with TRBJ1-2; D remains ambiguous. This sequence was found in a male donor with ankylosing spondylitis. Sequencing was performed on blood, either unsorted or a sorted T cell fraction (not recorded which). The chain's CDR3 is CSARATNYGYTF. Written as DNA, the CDR3 is TGCAGTGCTAGGGCCACTAACTATGGCTACACCTTC.